The clone carrying this TCR beta chain showed up just once. Its antigen remains unknown. These data are taken from a study of T cell responses to AZD1222 COVID-19 vaccine. Turning to the study itself: Researchers grouped second doses given at about 4 or about 12 weeks into one pool. Whole-study results and caveats: Most donors were white British, females outnumbered males, and clonal diversity was possibly underestimated. Two AZD1222 administrations were followed by greater Spike-specific TCR breadth and depth.

Repertoires were generated with immunoSEQ multiplex PCR, while TCRdb's copy carries only in-frame clones and drops some. The sample has about 100,000 clones, 88% seen once. Germline values: CDR1 SGHAT, CDR2 FQNNGV. The CDR3 has 18 residues. V gave up 5 bases and J gave up 1 base; unmatched junction bases: 7. This sequence originates from an adult in good health. Sequenced material: peripheral blood, taken on day 0 of AZD1222 vaccination. This rearrangement joins TRBV11-2 to TRBJ2-1; the match to TRBD2 covers 14 bases. CDR3: CASSTGTSGGGSYNEQFF. The CDR3 DNA is TGTGCCAGCAGCACCGGGACTAGCGGGGGTGGGTCCTACAATGAGCAGTTCTTC.